The 4 T cell receptor beta chains below were found in one sample sequenced in a study of Ad26.COV2.S vaccination and SARS-CoV-2 variants. Sample treatment: approximately 18 received Ad26.COV2.S at low or high dose, single or two shots; 5 received placebo; per-sample allocation not given. Sampling took place 63 days after the first vaccine or placebo injection. TCRdb's copy holds only in-frame clones and misses some; the assay was immunoSEQ multiplex PCR. The sample contains about 460,000 clones, 80% to 90% of which appear only once. Sample: peripheral blood, taken in a trial of Ad26.COV2.S vaccine versus placebo. The receptors were sampled from a person aged 18-60 years who received the Ad26.COV2.S COVID-19 vaccine or a placebo.

V is TRBV7-3 and J is TRBJ2-2; D tentatively fits TRBD1 or TRBD2 (6 bases each). Germline values: CDR1 SGHTA, CDR2 FQGTGA. Deletions cut 3 bases from V and 6 bases from J, with 8 bases between. This CDR3 is built from 13 residues. CDR3 sequence reads: CASSFGGAGELFF. The CDR3 nucleotides are TGTGCCAGCAGCTTCGGGGGCGCCGGGGAGCTGTTTTTT.

This clone occurred once. This chain connects TRBV28 to TRBJ1-2; D is possibly TRBD1 (5 bases). CDR3 size: 13 residues. Between the trimmed V and J ends, which lost 5 bases and 6 bases, there was a span of 13 bases. Germline V CDR1 and CDR2: MDHEN, SYDVKM. Written as DNA, the CDR3 is TGTGCCAGCAGTCCCGGGACCCCGAATGGCTACACCTTC. Protein product: CASSPGTPNGYTF.

The chain couples TRBV29-1 to TRBJ2-7; D ambiguous. Germline loops: CDR1 SQVTM, CDR2 ANQGSEA. Trimming cost V 4 bases and J 3 bases, with 13 bases left between them. The CDR3 extends over 13 amino acids. CDR3 sequence reads: CSVGVGEIYEQYF. Here the CDR3 DNA reads TGCAGCGTTGGAGTCGGAGAAATCTACGAGCAGTACTTC.

The chain has TRBV11-2 and TRBJ2-1; D is undetermined. V was pared by 1 base and J by 9 bases, with 7 bases between. Germline CDR1 and CDR2: SGHAT and FQNNGV. This CDR3 comprises 12 residues. CDR3 bases: TGTGCCAGCAGCTTAGGGGCGCCTGAGCAGTTCTTC. Encoded protein: CASSLGAPEQFF. Filled out from reference TRBV11-2 and TRBJ2-1, the complete variable domain reads EAGVAQSPRYKIIEKRQSVAFWCNPISGHATLYWYQQILGQGPKLLIQFQNNGVVDDSQLPKDRFSAERLKGVDSTLKIQPAKLEDSAVYLCASSLGAPEQFFGPGTRLTVL.